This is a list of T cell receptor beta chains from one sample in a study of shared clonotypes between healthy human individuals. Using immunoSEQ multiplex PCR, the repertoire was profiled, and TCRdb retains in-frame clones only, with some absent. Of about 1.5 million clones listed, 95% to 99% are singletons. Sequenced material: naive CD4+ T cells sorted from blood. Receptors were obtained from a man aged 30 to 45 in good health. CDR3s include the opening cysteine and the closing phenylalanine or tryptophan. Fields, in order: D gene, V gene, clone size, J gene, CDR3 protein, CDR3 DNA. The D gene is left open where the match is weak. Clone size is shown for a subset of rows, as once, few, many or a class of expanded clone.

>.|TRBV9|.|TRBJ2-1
CASSVAGTGPYNEQFF
TGTGCCAGCAGCGTAGCGGGGACGGGACCCTACAATGAGCAGTTCTTC
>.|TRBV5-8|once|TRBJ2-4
CASSLTRPLEFQYF
TGTGCCAGCAGCTTGACCCGCCCCCTCGAGTTTCAGTACTTC
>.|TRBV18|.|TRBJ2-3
CASSPPGRATDTQYF
TGTGCCAGCTCACCACCCGGACGAGCCACAGATACGCAGTATTTT
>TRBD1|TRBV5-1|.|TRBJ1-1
CASSLLGDRGAEAFF
TGCGCCAGCAGCTTGTTGGGGGACAGGGGCGCTGAAGCTTTCTTT
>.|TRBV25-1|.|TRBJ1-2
CASIGWADYGYTF
TGTGCCAGTATCGGCTGGGCTGACTATGGCTACACCTTC
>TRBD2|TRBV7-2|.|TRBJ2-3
CATRLAGPTDTQYF
TGTGCCACCCGACTAGCGGGACCCACAGATACGCAGTATTTT
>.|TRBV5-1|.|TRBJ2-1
CASSQGSGNNEQFF
TGCGCCAGCAGCCAGGGGAGCGGGAACAATGAGCAGTTCTTC
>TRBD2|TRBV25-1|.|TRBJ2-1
CASSERPGLAGAFEQFF
TGTGCCAGCAGTGAACGCCCCGGACTAGCGGGAGCCTTTGAGCAGTTCTTC
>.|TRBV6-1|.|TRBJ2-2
CASSEYYLGSPGGELFF
TGTGCCAGCAGTGAATATTACTTGGGTAGCCCAGGGGGGGAGCTGTTTTTT
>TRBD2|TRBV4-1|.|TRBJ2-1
CASSQGLAGPTLEQFF
TGCGCCAGCAGCCAAGGACTAGCGGGCCCTACTCTTGAGCAGTTCTTC
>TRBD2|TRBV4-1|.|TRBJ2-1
CASSQVLANNEQFF
TGCGCCAGCAGCCAAGTACTAGCGAACAATGAGCAGTTCTTC
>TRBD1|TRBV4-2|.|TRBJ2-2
CASSQATGGVYGGELFF
TGTGCCAGCAGCCAAGCGACAGGGGGCGTTTACGGCGGGGAGCTGTTTTTT
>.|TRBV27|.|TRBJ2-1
CASSPDRRRAEELADYNEQFF
TGTGCCAGCAGTCCGGACAGGCGACGGGCTGAGGAACTAGCGGACTACAATGAGCAGTTCTTC
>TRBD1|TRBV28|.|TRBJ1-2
CASRPGQNYGYTF
TGTGCCTCCCGACCGGGACAGAACTATGGCTACACCTTC
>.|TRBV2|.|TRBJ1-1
CASSDNYNTEAFF
TGTGCCAGCAGTGACAACTACAACACTGAAGCTTTCTTT
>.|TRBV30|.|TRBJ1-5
CAWTPHGGGYQPQHF
TGTGCCTGGACTCCCCATGGGGGGGGATATCAGCCCCAGCATTTT
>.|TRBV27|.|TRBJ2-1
CASRDWSYYNEQFF
TGTGCCAGCAGGGATTGGTCTTACTACAATGAGCAGTTCTTC
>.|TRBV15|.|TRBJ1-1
CATSRTAMNTEAFF
TGTGCCACCAGCAGGACAGCGATGAACACTGAAGCTTTCTTT
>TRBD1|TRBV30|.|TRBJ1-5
CAWSLDRGLAGNQPQHF
TGTGCCTGGAGTTTGGACAGGGGGCTGGCGGGCAATCAGCCCCAGCATTTT
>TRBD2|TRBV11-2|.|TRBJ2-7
CASSPREVLEGEQYF
TGTGCCAGCAGCCCGCGGGAGGTTCTTGAGGGGGAGCAGTACTTC
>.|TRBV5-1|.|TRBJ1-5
CASSLSPRIGQPQHF
TGCGCCAGCAGCTTGAGTCCGAGGATCGGTCAGCCCCAGCATTTT
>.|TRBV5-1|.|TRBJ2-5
CASSLYAVQETQYF
TGCGCCAGCAGCTTGTACGCAGTCCAAGAGACCCAGTACTTC
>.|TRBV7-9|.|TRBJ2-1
CASSPTDEQFF
TGTGCCAGCAGCCCTACAGATGAGCAGTTCTTC